The 25 T cell receptor beta chains in this list originate from one sample, sequenced in a study of blood T cell repertoires in COVID-19. Method: immunoSEQ multiplex PCR; TCRdb's copy keeps in-frame clones and lacks some. The repertoire holds over 250,000 clones, with roughly 89% as singletons. Sequences were obtained from peripheral blood. The receptors derive from a middle-aged man with acute or convalescent COVID-19.

The J gene is TRBJ1-2, the V gene TRBV9, with D possibly being TRBD1 (5 bases). The CDR3 has 14 amino acids. The V end lost 2 bases, the J end lost 6 bases, and 14 bases lay between the germline ends. Germline assignment: CDR1 SGDLS and CDR2 YYNGEE. CDR3 sequence: CASSVRSGDHGYTF. As DNA, the CDR3 is TGTGCCAGCAGCGTTAGATCGGGGGATCATGGCTACACCTTC.

The V call is TRBV3-1 (or the pseudogene TRBV3-2), the J call TRBJ1-1; D call uncertain. V lost 4 bases and J 0 bases, leaving 15 bases between the germline ends. CDR3 length equals 16 residues. Germline loops: CDR1 LGHDT, CDR2 YNNKEL (reference sequence). CDR3 amino acids: CASSRAAGIMNTEAFF. The DNA for the CDR3 is TGTGCCAGCAGCCGGGCCGCCGGAATTATGAACACTGAAGCTTTCTTT.

The V call is TRBV6-1, the J call TRBJ1-2; D is ambiguous. Germline V gene sequence: CDR1 MNHNS, CDR2 SASEGT. Trimming pared 2 bases from V and 3 bases from J, leaving 13 bases between. This CDR3 region has 15 residues. CDR3 in DNA: TGTGCCAGCAGTGAACGCAACAGTTTATACTATGGCTACACCTTC. Translated: CASSERNSLYYGYTF.

The chain links TRBV29-1 to TRBJ1-2; TRBD1 matches at 7 bases. Trimming cost V 0 bases and J 8 bases; bases outside gene matches: 9. The CDR3 covers 14 residues. Germline V gene sequence: CDR1 SQVTM, CDR2 ANQGSEA. The CDR3 DNA is TGCAGCGTTGAAGAGAGGACAGGCGCCCCGGGCTACACCTTC. Encoded protein: CSVEERTGAPGYTF.

The chain links TRBV7-3 to TRBJ1-1, with TRBD1 identical over 10 bases. J was trimmed by 1 base and V by 5 bases; bases with no gene match: 7. Germline-derived CDR1 and CDR2 are SGHTA and FQGTGA. The CDR3 runs to 16 residues. CDR3 nucleotide sequence: TGTGCCAGCAGCCTAAGGGACAGGGGACCGAACACTGAAGCTTTCTTT. Protein product: CASSLRDRGPNTEAFF.

This chain connects TRBV7-2 to TRBJ1-5; a possible D gene is TRBD1 (5 bases). CDR1 SGHTA and CDR2 FQGNSA come from the germline V gene. V was shortened by 0 bases and J by 2 bases, with 5 bases between the two germline ends. CDR3 length: 14 amino acids. The CDR3 here is CASSLARGNQPQHF. Here the CDR3 DNA reads TGTGCCAGCAGCTTAGCCAGGGGCAATCAGCCCCAGCATTTT.

V gene TRBV10-1 combines with J gene TRBJ2-2, with a possible D match to TRBD1 (6 bases). The germline V gene encodes CDR1 WNHNN and CDR2 SYGVQD (reference sequence). Trimming took 4 bases from V and 4 from J, leaving 13 bases between them. The CDR3 is 15 amino acids. The CDR3 reads CASSVSSGVTGELFF. CDR3 nucleotide sequence: TGCGCCAGCAGTGTATCGTCAGGGGTCACCGGGGAGCTGTTTTTT.

This clone was observed a few times. The chain joins TRBV5-1 to TRBJ2-7, with 7 bases matching TRBD1. Germline values: CDR1 SGHRS, CDR2 YFSETQ. The CDR3 contains 12 residues. The junction had 2 bases not matched to a gene; V was cut back by 2 bases and J by 6 bases. The CDR3 spells CASSFTGAEQYF. CDR3 nucleotides: TGCGCCAGCAGCTTTACAGGGGCCGAGCAGTACTTC.

CDR3 in amino acids: CASSPGQGWNEQFF. The CDR3, as DNA: TGTGCCAGCTCACCGGGACAGGGTTGGAATGAGCAGTTCTTC. V and J are TRBV18 and TRBJ2-1; 9 nucleotides align to TRBD1. The germline gives CDR1 KGHSH, CDR2 LQKENI. This CDR3 is 14 amino acids long. The V gene end was trimmed by 3 bases and the J gene end by 7 bases; junction bases not matched to a gene: 4.

The rearrangement links TRBV5-1 to TRBJ1-6; 8 bases map to TRBD1. CDR1 is SGHRS, CDR2 YFSETQ, per germline. CDR3 length equals 15 residues. J lost 9 bases, V lost 0 bases, and 5 bases had no gene match. This CDR3 is CASSLAQDRASPLHF. The CDR3 coding sequence is TGCGCCAGCAGCTTGGCCCAGGACAGGGCTTCACCCCTCCACTTT.

The gene calls are TRBV5-1 and TRBJ1-1, with D possibly TRBD1 on 5 matching bases. The CDR3 covers 19 residues. Trimming removed 0 bases at V and 0 bases at J, with 21 bases between. Looked up from germline, CDR1 is SGHRS and CDR2 is YFSETQ. This CDR3 reads CASSLGSRSQGRVNTEAFF. The CDR3 DNA is TGCGCCAGCAGCTTGGGGAGTAGGAGTCAGGGAAGGGTGAACACTGAAGCTTTCTTT.

V gene TRBV9 combines with J gene TRBJ1-2; D gene unclear. The CDR3 spans 13 residues. Per the germline V gene, CDR1 is SGDLS and CDR2 is YYNGEE. Between the trimmed V and J ends, which lost 6 bases and 2 bases, there was a span of 11 bases. The CDR3 region has the DNA TGTGCCAGCACCCCGCGAGGGAACTATGGCTACACCTTC. Amino acid sequence: CASTPRGNYGYTF. Full variable domain (outside the CDR3, taken from reference TRBV9 and TRBJ1-2): DSGVTQTPKHLITATGQRVTLRCSPRSGDLSVYWYQQSLDQGLQFLIQYYNGEERAKGNILERFSAQQFPDLHSELNLSSLELGDSALYFCASTPRGNYGYTFGSGTRLTVV.

The chain is built from TRBV4-1 and TRBJ2-2, with a possible D match to TRBD1 (5 bases). This CDR3 spans 15 amino acids. Germline V gives CDR1 MGHRA, CDR2 YSYEKL. Trimming removed 0 bases at V and 3 bases at J, with 8 bases between. The CDR3 loop reads CASSQDDRYTGELFF. CDR3 DNA: TGCGCCAGCAGCCAAGATGACAGATACACCGGGGAGCTGTTTTTT.

The chain uses TRBV2 and TRBJ2-2; D gene ambiguous. Germline V gene data show CDR1 as SNHLY and CDR2 as FYNNEI. The CDR3 runs 13 residues. Trimming left V 5 bases short and J 3 bases short, with 7 bases between. The CDR3 DNA sequence: TGTGCCAGCAGTAGACAATACACCGGGGAGCTGTTTTTT. Amino acids: CASSRQYTGELFF. The whole variable domain, filled in from reference TRBV2 and TRBJ2-2, reads EPEVTQTPSHQVTQMGQEVILRCVPISNHLYFYWYRQILGQKVEFLVSFYNNEISEKSEIFDDQFSVERPDGSNFTLKIRSTKLEDSAMYFCASSRQYTGELFFGEGSRLTVL.

This clone is a singleton in its sample. V gene TRBV3-1 (or the pseudogene TRBV3-2) combines with J gene TRBJ2-7; TRBD2 matches 10 bases. The V and J ends lost 3 bases and 5 bases, in that order; junction bases with no gene match: 4. Germline loops: CDR1 LGHDT, CDR2 YNNKEL (reference sequence). CDR3 length: 14 amino acids. CDR3 loop: CASSHKRGGHEQYF. For the CDR3, the DNA is TGTGCCAGCAGCCACAAGCGGGGGGGGCACGAGCAGTACTTC.

The DNA of the CDR3 is TGCAGGGGGGGTGACTATGGCTACACCTTC. Its translation is CRGGDYGYTF. The rearrangement uses TRBV20-1 and TRBJ1-2; a possible D gene is TRBD1 (5 bases). The CDR3 loop spans 10 amino acids. Germline loops: CDR1 DFQATT, CDR2 SNEGSKA (reference sequence).

The chain links TRBV5-5 to TRBJ1-4, with 9 bases that match TRBD1. The CDR3 spans 16 residues. CDR1 is SGHKS, CDR2 YYEKEE, per germline (reference sequence). The J segment lost 5 bases and the V segment lost 1 base, leaving 6 bases of the junction unmatched. Here the CDR3 reads CASSLSAGTGNEKLFF. In DNA, the CDR3 is TGTGCCAGCAGCTTGAGTGCCGGGACAGGGAATGAAAAACTGTTTTTT.

The chain recombines TRBV5-1 with TRBJ2-6; 8 nucleotides line up with TRBD1. CDR1 is SGHRS, CDR2 YFSETQ, per germline. Germline trimming cut 7 bases from V and 0 bases from J; bases unmatched to any gene: 9. This CDR3 is built from 17 residues. The CDR3 nucleotides are TGCGCCAGCGGCGAACAGGGGGTTAGCTCTGGGGCCAACGTCCTGACTTTC. Encoded protein: CASGEQGVSSGANVLTF.

For this clone: Germline and junction disagree at one end, which may indicate a read error. The chain couples TRBV5-8 to TRBJ1-2; TRBD1 matches 8 bases. CDR3 size: 14 residues. Per the germline V gene, CDR1 is SGHTS and CDR2 is YDEGEE. The CDR3 nucleotides are TGTGCCAGCACCTTGACAGGGGTGGACTATGGCTACACCTTC. Amino acid sequence: CASTLTGVDYGYTF.

This clone was seen only once. The V call is TRBV6-5, the J call TRBJ2-7, with a possible D match to TRBD2 (5 bases). The V gene's germline CDR1 is MNHEY and CDR2 SVGAGI. The ends were cut back, 8 bases at V and 4 bases at J, with 18 bases in the middle. The CDR3 covers 14 residues. The CDR3 loop reads CASWVEGVRYEQYF. The CDR3 DNA reads TGTGCCAGCTGGGTTGAGGGTGTTAGATACGAGCAGTACTTC.

This clone has only one observation. CDR3 nucleotide sequence: TGTGCCTGGGGGCAGGGACGGGGGGAAAAACTGTTTTTT. It is translated as CAWGQGRGEKLFF. This chain links TRBV30 with TRBJ1-4; perhaps TRBD1 as D (5 bases). Germline CDR1 reads GTSNPN; CDR2 reads SVGIG (reference sequence). This CDR3 has 13 residues. The germline V and J ends were trimmed by 5 bases and 8 bases, with 15 bases remaining between them.

The rearrangement uses TRBV15 and TRBJ2-7, with 8 bases aligning to TRBD1. CDR3 size: 19 residues. The V segment lost 0 bases and the J segment 4 bases; nucleotides outside the gene matches: 17. Germline assignment: CDR1 LNHNV and CDR2 YYDKDF (reference sequence). The CDR3 DNA is TGTGCCACCAGCAGAGATCAGGGGGCGCGATCCTCTACACCTTACGAGCAGTACTTC. Translation gives CATSRDQGARSSTPYEQYF.

J is TRBJ2-7 and V is TRBV7-8; TRBD2 aligns across 13 bases. Trimming at V came to 4 bases and at J to 4 bases, leaving 1 base not matched to a gene. Germline CDR1 and CDR2: SGHVS and FQNEAQ. The CDR3 totals 14 residues. In DNA form, the CDR3 reads TGTGCCAGCAGCTCGGGACTAGCGGGGTACGAGCAGTACTTC. Translated, it gives CASSSGLAGYEQYF. Full variable domain (missing parts from reference TRBV7-8 and TRBJ2-7): GAGVSQSPRYKVAKRGQDVALRCDPISGHVSLFWYQQALGQGPEFLTYFQNEAQLDKSGLPSDRFFAERPEGSVSTLKIQRTQQEDSAVYLCASSSGLAGYEQYFGPGTRLTVT.

J is TRBJ1-2 and V is TRBV18; no reliable D call. Trimming left V 4 bases short and J 4 bases short, with 28 bases between. The CDR3 extends over 19 amino acids. The germline V gene has CDR1 KGHSH and CDR2 LQKENI. The CDR3 here is CASSQNLPDFGEAGYGYTF. CDR3 in DNA: TGTGCCAGCTCACAAAACTTGCCCGATTTCGGAGAGGCTGGCTATGGCTACACCTTC.

The chain carries TRBV7-9 and TRBJ1-1, with unresolved D. The CDR3 is 16 amino acids. The germline gives CDR1 SEHNR, CDR2 FQNEAQ (reference sequence). Trimming took 1 base from V and 0 from J, leaving 12 bases between them. The CDR3 DNA reads as TGTGCCAGCAGCTTAGGAGGATGGCTAATGAACACTGAAGCTTTCTTT. Translated: CASSLGGWLMNTEAFF.